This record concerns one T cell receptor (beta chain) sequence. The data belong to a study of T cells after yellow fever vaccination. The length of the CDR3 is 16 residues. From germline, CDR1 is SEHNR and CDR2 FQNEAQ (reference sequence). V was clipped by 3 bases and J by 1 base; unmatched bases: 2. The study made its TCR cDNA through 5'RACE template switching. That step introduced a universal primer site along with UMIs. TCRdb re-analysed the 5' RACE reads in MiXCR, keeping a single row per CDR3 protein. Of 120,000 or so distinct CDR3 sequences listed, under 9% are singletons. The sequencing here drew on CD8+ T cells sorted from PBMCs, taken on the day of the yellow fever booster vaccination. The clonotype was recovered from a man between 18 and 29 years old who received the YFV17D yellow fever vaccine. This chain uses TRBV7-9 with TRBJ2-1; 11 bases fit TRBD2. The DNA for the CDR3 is TGTGCCAGCAGCTTTACTAGCGGGGGATCCTACAATGAGCAGTTCTTC. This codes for CASSFTSGGSYNEQFF.